The clone carrying this T cell receptor beta chain was seen a handful of times. This sample stems from a study of blood T cell repertoires in COVID-19. Study as a whole: Sources were T cells, B-cell-depleted T cells, or PBMCs; the material itself was cDNA or gDNA.

Seattle's cohort entered during active infection and was followed longitudinally. Authors' data handling: The authors estimated nucleated cell counts from reference gene primer amplification. Clones were sequenced by immunoSEQ multiplex PCR, and TCRdb holds only the in-frame ones, with some missing. The V and J calls and the clone size are those of that table, but D and trimming were determined from the DNA. The sample holds fewer than 60,000 clones; about 81% are singletons and the top ten take 30% to 40%. The CDR3 runs 14 residues. Germline lookup yields CDR1 DFQATT and CDR2 SNEGSKA (reference sequence). V gave up 3 bases and J gave up 4 bases; unmatched junction bases: 8.

The sample comprised peripheral blood. This chain uses TRBV20-1 with TRBJ2-7, with 8 bases fitting TRBD1. The TCR was taken from a man aged 55 to 70 with COVID-19, enrolled during active disease. This CDR3 reads CSASHPGQVYEQYF. CDR3 bases: TGCAGTGCTAGTCATCCGGGACAGGTTTACGAGCAGTACTTC.